This TCR beta chain was profiled in a study of cytomegalovirus exposure and HLA in healthy donors (dated by TCRdb to about 2017). About the investigation overall: An earlier analysis of roughly 630 of the donors reported 276 Gb of sequence data and about 100 million unique TCR beta sequences from about 180 million T cells. A separate validation cohort of approximately 130 different subjects was used in addition to the roughly 670-subject first cohort. In an earlier analysis of over 550 of the donors, high-throughput TCR beta sequencing was used to judge whether each TCR beta V gene segment behaved as functional or pseudogenic. Across 300 to 500 genotyped donors of the cohort, an average of about 250,000 unique TCR beta nucleotide sequences per donor were sequenced, and roughly a sixth of those sequences were non-productive. Every repertoire in the discovery cohort had been generated on one and the same sequencing platform. Genome-wide SNP genotypes for about three fifths of the 666 donors were used in a later genetic analysis, which treated that subset as a discovery cohort. The genetic ancestry cluster associated with self-reported Caucasian donors included around 76% of the 398 genotyped donors. Typing coverage differed by locus: A, B, C, DRB1 and DQB1 were typed in about 620-630 donors, DQA1 in 500 to 550, DPA1 in roughly 590, and DPB1 in 450 to 480. The study used immunosequencing to profile the T cell repertoires of several hundred subjects and linked those repertoires to cytomegalovirus serostatus. Around 330 gigabases of sequencing data and approximately 91 million unique TCR sequences made up an early release that covered 500 to 700 HLA-typed donors. To study patterns of TCR occurrence, a later analysis re-analyzed previously published TCR beta repertoires from 550 to 800 donors and added high-resolution HLA genotyping. The study was designed to test whether signatures of past pathogen exposure could be identified by cataloging public T cell receptors. Donor age, sex, ethnicity and CMV serostatus were compiled alongside the repertoire data. Rather than using new phenotypic data, the later analysis identified candidate immune exposures from TCR beta sequences and from how often those sequences occurred across donors. To predict cytomegalovirus infection status, the study combined high-throughput TCR immunosequencing, statistical association of individual TCRs with disease status, and machine learning. About five DR-DQ haplotypes were handled as single units for association and clustering, since linkage in the cohort was strong. Class I and class II HLA loci were covered by the typing at four-digit resolution. General conclusions and limits of the study: Most TCR sequences were seen in very few donors, while some public TCRs were found in many individuals. Because counts were too low, roughly 18 rarely observed V segments, including chromosome 9 orphons, were left out of the earlier analysis of 587 of the donors. When HLA alleles, especially DR and DQ, strongly co-occurred, TCR associations were difficult to assign to individual alleles. A later analysis reported that several top co-occurrence clusters appeared linked to parvovirus B19, influenza, CMV and Epstein-Barr virus. Some IMGT-functional V segments, including TRBV6-2 and TRBV6-3, could not be told apart with the 87-base-pair reads, so those segments were excluded. Because HLA typing was unavailable for some donors at each locus, only the typed subset was used in association tests. Cytomegalovirus status was reported to be diagnosed by the classifier with high specificity and sensitivity in both the original and validation cohorts. In the study, approximately 150 TCR beta chains were listed as associated with cytomegalovirus. In a later analysis, about 16,000 TCR beta sequences were associated with specific HLA alleles at a false discovery rate of 0.05. In an earlier analysis of 450 to 750 of the donors, most TCR beta V segments appeared in productive rearrangements about 87% or about 30% of the time, broadly matching IMGT annotations. In a later analysis, the rate of TCR association differed among HLA loci, with DRB1 alleles having the most associated TCRs and HLA-C alleles having the fewest. Correlated functional status among segregating V segments might reflect linkage disequilibrium, but an unknown experimental factor could not be ruled out. Only TCR beta chains were sequenced in this cohort, and the absence of alpha or paired-chain data limited detectable features. A further reported finding was that TCR beta sequences accurately predicted the HLA-A and HLA-B alleles for most subjects in the first cohort. In vitro tests confirmed that a few of the cytomegalovirus-associated TCR beta chains recognize cytomegalovirus antigens. CMV serostatus was the only immune exposure information available for the cohort. A later genetic analysis reported fewer N-insertions in productive TCRs among donors in an Asian-associated ancestry cluster than the roughly 700-donor mean. Roughly uniform sequencing depth across donors was assumed in presence/absence analyses, although this assumption may not hold. According to a later analysis, most CMV-associated TCR beta chains appeared to be HLA-restricted, and the HLA associations seemed to be driven largely by CMV exposure. V-gene and J-gene trimming of TCR beta chains was associated with a missense DCLRE1C variant in a later genetic analysis, and the association was replicated in an independent cohort. The sequencing pipeline was judged likely to have produced a cluster of highly shared sequence variants as a technical artifact. Compared with equally common non-associated chains, HLA-associated TCR beta chains in a later analysis were more clonally expanded and had lower generation probabilities. According to the authors, the approach could potentially be generalized to other disease states and immunological phenotypes.

Details on this clone: Its specific antigen is unknown.

CDR3 length: 22 amino acids, cysteine to phenylalanine. The CDR3 DNA has 66 bases and is translated from base 1. Per the germline V gene, MDHEN is the CDR1 and SYDVKM is the CDR2. Compared with germline, V lacks 5 bases and J lacks 1 base; bases without a gene match: 25. The library was generated by the immunoSEQ multiplex PCR assay. For the multiplex PCR, a mixture combining 60 forward primers for TCR Vbeta segments and 13 reverse primers for TCR Jbeta segments was used. Amplification of the CDR3 region of rearranged TCR beta genes was performed with a multiplex PCR assay on genomic DNA. Amplified TCR beta libraries were sequenced as 87-base-pair reads on the Illumina HiSeq System. Processing in the source paper ran as follows. A later analysis tallied 80 million to 95 million unique TCR beta chains across the 666 repertoires, and approximately 12 million of those chains were shared by two or more donors. Raw reads were error-corrected and collapsed into unique sequences with a nearest-neighbor algorithm that merged closely related sequences to remove PCR and sequencing errors. To assign V, D and J gene segments, CDR3 sequences were aligned to IMGT reference sequences. For a sequence to be retained, a match of at least six nucleotides was required to both a V gene segment and a J gene segment. A rearrangement was called productive if the CDR3 had no stop codons and remained in frame with V and J, and every other rearrangement was called non-productive. Following IMGT convention, CDR3 was defined as the stretch from the second conserved V-encoded cysteine to the conserved J-encoded phenylalanine. The earlier analysis of some 540 of the donors excluded any sequence lacking an unambiguous match to a single V gene segment. In an earlier analysis of 587 of the donors, a V segment was called functional when productive rearrangements were above 56.7%, and segregating when the standard deviation between donors exceeded 5%. To diagnose cytomegalovirus status from the catalog of TCR beta chain sequences, a statistical classification framework was built. A later analysis assigned V and J genes by comparing TCR nucleotide sequences with IMGT/GENE-DB human TR gene sequences. In a later analysis, CDR3 sequences and most-parsimonious VDJ recombination scenarios were assigned using the TCRdist pipeline. A later analysis defined each TCR beta chain by its CDR3 amino acid sequence plus V-gene family, and excluded reads lacking a unique V-gene family. As a way to deal with suspected cross-contamination and a sequencing artifact, a later analysis dropped 500 to 700 nucleotide sequences that were highly shared and had low generation probability. In a later analysis, a clonal expansion index was calculated for each public chain from normalized within-repertoire ranks of inferred template counts. In a later analysis, generation probabilities were computed using a VDJ recombination model fitted to out-of-frame rearrangements, and the results were checked against IGoR. In a later analysis, TCR-TCR, TCR-HLA and TCR-CMV co-occurrence was scored with hypergeometric tests, and a repertoire-size bias correction was applied to TCR pairs. False discovery rates were estimated in a later analysis by permuting HLA or CMV assignments 20 times. In a later analysis, co-occurring TCRs were grouped using DBSCAN, and TCRdist sequence similarity was added for clustering within HLA-allele-positive subsets. For co-occurrence clustering, repertoires with fewer than 30,000 or more than 120,000 public chains were excluded, along with four or five repertoires with anomalous nucleotide sharing. Sourced from immuneACCESS, this table was stored by TCRdb with only in-frame sequences that have V and J called. A share of the clones is absent; for the studies checked, an unresolved V gene accounts for under half, and the remainder has no known explanation. V and J calls and clone size follow that table, whereas D and trimming were derived from the DNA. In this sample's table one finds about 96,000 clones. In total, the top ten clones hold roughly 3% of the sample.

The cohort comprised around 700 healthy bone marrow donors. All cohort members were sampled while nominally healthy, although unrecorded immune exposures were likely present. The donor tested CMV seronegative and was one of the 352 seronegative cohort members. Every donor gave a peripheral blood sample, and the peripheral blood mononuclear cells from that sample were used for TCR beta sequencing. The Qiagen DNeasy Blood Extraction Kit was used to extract genomic DNA from the blood cell samples. The rearranged chain carries TRBV28 and TRBJ2-2, with 7 bases matching TRBD2. Source material: PBMCs. The TCR was taken from a woman aged 30 to 39 in good health and CMV-seronegative. The DNA is TGTGCCAGCAGTGGGGGGGACCCTCTTTCTACACAATTCTCCATGAACACCGGGGAGCTGTTTTTT. Its translation is CASSGGDPLSTQFSMNTGELFF.